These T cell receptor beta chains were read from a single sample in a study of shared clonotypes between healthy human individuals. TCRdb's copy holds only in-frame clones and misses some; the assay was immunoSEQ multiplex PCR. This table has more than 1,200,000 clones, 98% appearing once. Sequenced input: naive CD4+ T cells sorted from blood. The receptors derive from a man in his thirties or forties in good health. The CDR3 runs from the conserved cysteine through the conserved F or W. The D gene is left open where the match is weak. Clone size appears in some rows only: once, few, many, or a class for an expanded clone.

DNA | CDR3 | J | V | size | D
TGCGCCAGCAGCTTGGGCGGACTAGCGGGAGTCGGCGGGGAGCTGTTTTTT | CASSLGGLAGVGGELFF | TRBJ2-2 | TRBV5-1 | . | TRBD2
TGTGCCAGCACCTCTCAGGGTACCGGGGCCAACGTCCTGACTTTC | CASTSQGTGANVLTF | TRBJ2-6 | TRBV18 | . | .
TGTGCCAGCAGCCAAGCCCGGGGGATAGGGACGTATGGCTACGAGCAGTACTTC | CASSQARGIGTYGYEQYF | TRBJ2-7 | TRBV7-2 | . | .
TGTGCCAGCAGCTTTGACAGGGTGGATGAAGCTTTCTTT | CASSFDRVDEAFF | TRBJ1-1 | TRBV5-6 | . | TRBD1
TGTGCCAGCAGTCCCCCCGGGACAGGGCTTCAAGAGACCCAGTACTTC | CASSPPGTGLQETQYF | TRBJ2-5 | TRBV28 | . | TRBD1
TGTGCCAGCAGCTTGGGACAGGGGGCAGGAACCGGGGAGCTGTTTTTT | CASSLGQGAGTGELFF | TRBJ2-2 | TRBV11-2 | . | TRBD1
TGTGCCAGCAGCTTAGCAGGTTCCACCGGGGAGCTGTTTTTT | CASSLAGSTGELFF | TRBJ2-2 | TRBV7-9 | . | .
TGTGCCAGCAGTTACTCCCGCGCAACTAATGAAAAACTGTTTTTT | CASSYSRATNEKLFF | TRBJ1-4 | TRBV6-6 | . | .
TGTGCCAGCAGACTCAGCCCCGGGACTCAATACAATGAGCAGTTCTTC | CASRLSPGTQYNEQFF | TRBJ2-1 | TRBV7-2 | once | .
TGTGCCAGCAGCTTAAAACCACTAGCGGAACCAACACGAGGGGAGCAGTACTTC | CASSLKPLAEPTRGEQYF | TRBJ2-7 | TRBV7-9 | once | TRBD2
TGTGCCAGCAGTGGGGACAGACTTTGGAACACTGAAGCTTTCTTT | CASSGDRLWNTEAFF | TRBJ1-1 | TRBV25-1 | . | TRBD1
TGTGCCAGCAGCTTTAACCCCTTGGGTGGCTACACCTTC | CASSFNPLGGYTF | TRBJ1-2 | TRBV7-2 | . | .
TGTGCCATCACCCAGGGGGCGGGAAACACCATATATTTT | CAITQGAGNTIYF | TRBJ1-3 | TRBV10-3 | once | TRBD1
TGCGCCAGCAGCGGAGCAAACCTCGGGACCCAGTACAATGAGCAGTTCTTC | CASSGANLGTQYNEQFF | TRBJ2-1 | TRBV5-1 | once | .
TGTGCCAGCAGTAAGGGCCTAGCGGGAGGTCGGGGATACAATGAGCAGTTCTTC | CASSKGLAGGRGYNEQFF | TRBJ2-1 | TRBV27 | . | TRBD2
TGTGCCAGCAGTGAAGGGAGGGGGCGGTTTTTTAGCAATCAGCCCCAGCATTTT | CASSEGRGRFFSNQPQHF | TRBJ1-5 | TRBV6-1 | . | TRBD1
TGTGCCACCCATGGACAGGGCGAATACGAGCAGTACTTC | CATHGQGEYEQYF | TRBJ2-7 | TRBV27 | once | TRBD1